This TCR beta chain was identified during a study of cytomegalovirus exposure and HLA in healthy donors (dated by TCRdb to 2015 to 2018). With respect to the entire study: An earlier analysis of fewer than 750 of the donors reported 276 Gb of sequence data and 95 million to 130 million unique TCR beta sequences obtained from 150 million to 200 million T cells. Rather than using new phenotypic data, the later analysis identified candidate immune exposures from TCR beta sequences and from how often those sequences occurred across donors. Roughly 5 DR-DQ haplotypes were handled as single units for association and clustering, since linkage in the cohort was strong. On average, roughly 240,000 unique TCR beta nucleotide sequences were sequenced per donor among fewer than 500 genotyped donors of the cohort, with roughly 18% of those sequences being non-productive. The study profiled the T cell repertoires of more than 500 subjects by immunosequencing and related them to cytomegalovirus serostatus. An earlier analysis of around 580 of the donors used high-throughput TCR beta sequencing to judge whether each TCR beta V gene segment behaved as functional or pseudogenic. Of the roughly 400 genotyped donors, more than 75% were placed in the genetic ancestry cluster associated with self-reported Caucasian donors. Every repertoire in the discovery cohort had been generated on one and the same sequencing platform. In a later genetic analysis, genome-wide SNP genotypes for about three fifths of the roughly 670 donors were used, and that subset was treated as a discovery cohort. The study was designed to test whether signatures of past pathogen exposure could be identified by cataloging public T cell receptors. Both class I and class II loci were covered by HLA typing, at four-digit resolution. A separate validation cohort of approximately 120 different subjects was used in addition to the 666-subject first cohort. The number of donors typed differed by locus, with roughly 629-640 for A, B, C, DRB1 and DQB1, roughly 520 for DQA1, 606 for DPA1, and roughly 450 for DPB1. Donor age, sex, ethnicity and CMV serostatus were compiled alongside the repertoire data. A later analysis re-analyzed previously published TCR beta repertoires from about 600 donors and added high-resolution HLA genotyping to study TCR occurrence patterns. Roughly 300 gigabases of sequencing data and around 90 million unique TCR sequences made up an early release that covered roughly 670 HLA-typed donors. To predict cytomegalovirus infection status, the study brought together high-throughput TCR immunosequencing, statistical association of individual TCRs with disease status, and machine learning. Broader findings and caveats from the paper: Some IMGT-functional V segments, including TRBV6-2 and TRBV6-3, could not be distinguished by the 87-base-pair reads and were therefore excluded. The classifier was reported to diagnose cytomegalovirus status with high specificity and sensitivity in both the original and validation cohorts. In vitro tests confirmed that a few of the cytomegalovirus-associated TCR beta chains recognize cytomegalovirus antigens. In an earlier analysis of some 640 of the donors, most TCR beta V segments were observed in productive rearrangements about 87% or about 30% of the time, broadly matching IMGT annotations. In this cohort, only TCR beta chains were sequenced, and detectable features were limited by the absence of alpha or paired-chain data. Assigning TCR associations to individual alleles was difficult when HLA alleles, especially DR and DQ, strongly co-occurred. A cluster of highly shared sequence variants was judged likely to be a technical artifact of the sequencing pipeline. HLA typing was unavailable for some donors at each locus, so association tests used only the typed subset. A later analysis reported that several top co-occurrence clusters appeared linked to parvovirus B19, influenza, CMV and Epstein-Barr virus. Most TCR sequences were observed very rarely across donors, whereas some public TCRs were present in many individuals. Compared with equally common non-associated chains, HLA-associated TCR beta chains in a later analysis were more clonally expanded and had lower generation probabilities. For the cohort, immune exposure information was limited to CMV serostatus. A later genetic analysis reported fewer N-insertions in productive TCRs among donors in an Asian-associated ancestry cluster than the approximately 670-donor mean. A later analysis found that TCR association rates varied across HLA loci, with DRB1 alleles showing the most associated TCRs and HLA-C alleles the fewest. In a later genetic analysis, a missense DCLRE1C variant was associated with V-gene and J-gene trimming of TCR beta chains, and the association was replicated in an independent cohort. The study listed approximately 150 TCR beta chains as associated with cytomegalovirus. In a later analysis, most CMV-associated TCR beta chains were found to appear HLA-restricted, with HLA associations seemingly driven largely by CMV exposure. Because counts were too low, about 18 rarely observed V segments, including chromosome 9 orphons, were excluded from the earlier analysis of 587 of the donors. Linkage disequilibrium might explain the correlated functional status among segregating V segments, but an unknown experimental factor could not be excluded. According to the authors, the approach could potentially be generalized to other disease states and immunological phenotypes. A further reported finding was that TCR beta sequences accurately predicted the HLA-A and HLA-B alleles for most subjects in the first cohort. Sequencing depth was assumed to be roughly uniform across donors in the presence/absence analyses, though that assumption may not hold. A later analysis associated 15,000 to 20,000 TCR beta sequences with specific HLA alleles at a false discovery rate of 0.05.

Library construction relied on the immunoSEQ multiplex PCR assay. For the multiplex PCR, a mixture combining 60 forward primers for TCR Vbeta segments and 13 reverse primers for TCR Jbeta segments was used. A multiplex PCR assay on genomic DNA amplified the CDR3 region of rearranged TCR beta genes. The Illumina HiSeq System was used to sequence the amplified TCR beta libraries as 87-base-pair reads. The original pipeline was this. A later analysis counted tens of millions of unique TCR beta chains across the 500 to 850 repertoires, and 10 million to 11 million of these chains were shared by at least two donors. Raw reads were error-corrected and collapsed into unique sequences by a nearest-neighbor algorithm in which closely related sequences were merged to remove PCR and sequencing errors. CDR3 sequences were aligned to IMGT reference sequences to assign V, D and J gene segments. Each retained sequence needed at least a six-nucleotide match to both a V gene segment and a J gene segment. Rearrangements were classified as productive when the CDR3 lacked stop codons and remained in frame with V and J, and all other rearrangements were classified as non-productive. Following IMGT convention, CDR3 was defined as the stretch from the second conserved V-encoded cysteine up to the conserved J-encoded phenylalanine. In an earlier analysis of just under 600 of the donors, sequences lacking an unambiguous match to a single V gene segment were excluded. An earlier analysis of fewer than 750 of the donors classified V segments as functional when productive rearrangements were above 56.7% and as segregating when the standard deviation between donors was above 5%. A statistical classification framework was built to diagnose cytomegalovirus status from the catalog of TCR beta chain sequences. A later analysis assigned V and J genes by comparing TCR nucleotide sequences with IMGT/GENE-DB human TR gene sequences. The TCRdist pipeline was used in a later analysis to assign CDR3 sequences and most-parsimonious VDJ recombination scenarios. A later analysis defined each TCR beta chain by its CDR3 amino acid sequence plus V-gene family, and excluded reads lacking a unique V-gene family. To address suspected cross-contamination and a sequencing artifact, a later analysis removed 450 to 700 highly shared, low-generation-probability nucleotide sequences. In a later analysis, a clonal expansion index was calculated for each public chain from normalized within-repertoire ranks of inferred template counts. Generation probabilities in a later analysis came from a VDJ recombination model fitted to out-of-frame rearrangements, and those results were checked against IGoR. A later analysis scored TCR-TCR, TCR-HLA and TCR-CMV co-occurrence with hypergeometric tests, applying a repertoire-size bias correction to TCR pairs. To estimate false discovery rates, a later analysis permuted the HLA or CMV assignments 20 times. In a later analysis, co-occurring TCRs were grouped using DBSCAN, and TCRdist sequence similarity was added for clustering within HLA-allele-positive subsets. Repertoires with fewer than 30,000 or more than 120,000 public chains were left out of co-occurrence clustering, as were five repertoires with anomalous nucleotide sharing. TCRdb re-hosts the immuneACCESS table, in-frame sequences only. Its copies lack some clones; in the studies checked, an unresolved V gene accounts for under half of them, and the cause for the rest is not known. For V, J and clone size, that table is used; D and trimming come from the DNA. A total of approximately 70,000 clones appear in this sample, roughly 64% of them only once. Roughly 7.6% of the sample is in the top ten clones.

V is shortened by 10 bases, J by 7 bases, and the region joining them spans 8 bases. Via the germline V gene, CDR1 is MNHEY and CDR2 SVGAGI. Including the terminal cysteine and phenylalanine, the CDR3 comprises 11 residues. Just CDR3 DNA is preserved here, 33 bases in frame from base 1. In regard to this clone: Its recognized antigen is unknown. Per-nucleotide qualities are absent, and no much larger clonotype sits a single base away.

The cohort consisted of 650 to 700 healthy bone marrow donors. At the time of sampling, all cohort members were nominally healthy, though unrecorded immune exposures were likely present. The donor tested CMV seropositive and was one of the 289 seropositive cohort members. A peripheral blood sample was collected from each donor, and TCR beta sequencing was performed on peripheral blood mononuclear cells. The Qiagen DNeasy Blood Extraction Kit was used to extract genomic DNA from the blood cell samples. Sequenced sample: PBMCs. The TCR comes from a man aged 40-50 years in good health and CMV-seropositive. Recombination connected TRBV6-5 to TRBJ1-6; the D gene is perhaps TRBD1, on 5 matching bases. The DNA sequence reads TGTGCCACCGGGGGAAATTCACCCCTCCACTTT. Protein translation: CATGGNSPLHF.